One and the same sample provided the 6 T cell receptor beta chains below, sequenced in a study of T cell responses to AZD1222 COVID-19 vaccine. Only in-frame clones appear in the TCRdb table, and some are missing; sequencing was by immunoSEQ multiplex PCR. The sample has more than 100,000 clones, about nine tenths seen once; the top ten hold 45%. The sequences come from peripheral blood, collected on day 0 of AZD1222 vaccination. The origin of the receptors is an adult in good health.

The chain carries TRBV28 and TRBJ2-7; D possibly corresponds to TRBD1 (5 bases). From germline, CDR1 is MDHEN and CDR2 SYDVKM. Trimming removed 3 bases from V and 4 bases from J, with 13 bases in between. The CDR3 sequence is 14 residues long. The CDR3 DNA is TGTGCCAGCAGTTTGTCAGGGCCCCCTTACGAGCAGTACTTC. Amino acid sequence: CASSLSGPPYEQYF.

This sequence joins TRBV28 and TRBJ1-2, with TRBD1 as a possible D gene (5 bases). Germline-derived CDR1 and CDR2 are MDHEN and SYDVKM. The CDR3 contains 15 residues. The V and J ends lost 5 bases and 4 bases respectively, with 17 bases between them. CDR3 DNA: TGTGCCAGCAGTACCTCACGAGGGGCCCTCTATGGCTACACCTTC. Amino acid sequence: CASSTSRGALYGYTF.

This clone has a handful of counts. CDR3 in amino acids: CASTMAGRRSNQPQHF. DNA of the CDR3: TGTGCCAGTACCATGGCGGGGAGGAGGAGCAATCAGCCCCAGCATTTT. The rearrangement uses TRBV19 and TRBJ1-5, with unresolved D. The CDR3 contains 16 residues. Trimming removed 7 bases at V and 1 base at J, with 17 bases between. Germline V gene lookup returns CDR1 LNHDA and CDR2 SQIVND (reference sequence).

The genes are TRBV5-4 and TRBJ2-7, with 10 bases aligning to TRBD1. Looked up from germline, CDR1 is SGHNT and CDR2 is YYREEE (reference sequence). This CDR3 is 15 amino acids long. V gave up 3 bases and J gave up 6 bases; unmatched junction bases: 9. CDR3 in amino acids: CASSSGTGVTSEQYF. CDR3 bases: TGTGCCAGCAGCTCCGGGACAGGGGTCACGTCCGAGCAGTACTTC. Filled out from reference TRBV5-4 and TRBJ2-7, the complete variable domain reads ETGVTQSPTHLIKTRGQQVTLRCSSQSGHNTVSWYQQALGQGPQFIFQYYREEENGRGNFPPRFSGLQFPNYSSELNVNALELDDSALYLCASSSGTGVTSEQYFGPGTRLTVT.

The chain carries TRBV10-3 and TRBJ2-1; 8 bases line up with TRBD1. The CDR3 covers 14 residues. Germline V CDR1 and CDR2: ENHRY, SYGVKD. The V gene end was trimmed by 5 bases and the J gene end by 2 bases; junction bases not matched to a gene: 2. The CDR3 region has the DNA TGTGCCATCAGTACGACAGGGGCCTACAATGAGCAGTTCTTC. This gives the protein CAISTTGAYNEQFF.

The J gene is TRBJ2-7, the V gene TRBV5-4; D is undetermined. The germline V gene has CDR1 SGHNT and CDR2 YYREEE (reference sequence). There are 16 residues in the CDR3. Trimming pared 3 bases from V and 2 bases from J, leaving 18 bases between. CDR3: CASSYDTSPQAYEQYF. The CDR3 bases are TGTGCCAGCAGCTATGACACCTCACCGCAGGCCTACGAGCAGTACTTC.